Listed below are T cell receptor beta chains from one sample, sequenced in a study of blood T cell repertoires in COVID-19. Sequencing used immunoSEQ multiplex PCR; TCRdb keeps in-frame clones, though not all of them. Of 150,000 to 200,000 clones listed, about 85% were seen once; the top ten hold around 10%. Source material: peripheral blood. The receptor set was obtained from a woman at least 80 years old with acute or convalescent COVID-19. The CDR3 runs from the conserved cysteine through the conserved F or W. The D gene is left open where the match is weak. Size values are once, few and many counts, or a class for expanded clones, and some rows have none.

CDR3 protein	CDR3 DNA	V gene	J gene	clone size	D gene
CASSYSIAGGYNEQFF	TGTGCCAGCAGTTACTCGATAGCGGGGGGCTACAATGAGCAGTTCTTC	TRBV6-2/TRBV6-3	TRBJ2-1	NA	TRBD2
CASSLATGNSPLHF	TGTGCCAGCAGCTTAGCGACAGGAAATTCACCCCTCCACTTT	TRBV7-2	TRBJ1-6	NA	NA
CASSELAGGYTGELFF	TGTGCCAGCAGTGAACTAGCGGGGGGGTACACCGGGGAGCTGTTTTTT	TRBV2	TRBJ2-2	NA	TRBD2
CSVETVKPYEQYF	TGCAGCGTTGAAACGGTCAAGCCCTACGAGCAGTACTTC	TRBV29-1	TRBJ2-7	NA	NA
CASSESPGTGGNEQFF	TGCGCCAGCAGTGAGTCTCCCGGGACAGGGGGCAATGAGCAGTTCTTC	TRBV10-1	TRBJ2-1	NA	TRBD1
CASSTFDSSGNTIYF	TGTGCCAGCAGCACCTTTGACTCATCCGGAAACACCATATATTTT	TRBV11-3	TRBJ1-3	few	NA
CASSPAPGGREQFF	TGCGCCAGCAGCCCGGCCCCGGGGGGACGTGAGCAGTTCTTC	TRBV5-1	TRBJ2-1	NA	TRBD2
CASSQTEERQPQHF	TGCGCCAGCAGCCAGACCGAAGAGCGACAGCCCCAGCATTTT	TRBV4-1	TRBJ1-5	NA	NA
CAISEDGLAGQSKNIQYF	TGTGCCATCAGTGAGGACGGACTAGCGGGCCAATCCAAAAACATTCAGTACTTC	TRBV10-3	TRBJ2-4	NA	TRBD2
CASSEAGDPYGYTF	TGCGCCAGCAGTGAGGCTGGAGACCCCTATGGCTACACCTTC	TRBV10-1	TRBJ1-2	few	NA
CASRRAGQAGEQYF	TGTGCCAGCAGACGCGCGGGACAGGCCGGGGAGCAGTACTTC	TRBV6-5	TRBJ2-7	NA	TRBD1
CASSLDRGNDGYTF	TGTGCCAGCAGCTTAGACCGGGGGAACGATGGCTACACCTTC	TRBV7-2	TRBJ1-2	NA	NA
CASSQGVGGQETQYF	TGTGCCAGCAGCCAAGGGGTGGGAGGTCAAGAGACCCAGTACTTC	TRBV3-1/TRBV3-2	TRBJ2-5	NA	NA
CASSQDEMGLAGGSEQYF	TGTGCCAGCAGCCAAGATGAGATGGGACTAGCGGGAGGTAGCGAGCAGTACTTC	TRBV4-2	TRBJ2-7	NA	TRBD2
CASSRTAQGVVDTQYF	TGTGCCAGCTCACGGACCGCTCAGGGCGTCGTGGATACGCAGTATTTT	TRBV18	TRBJ2-3	NA	NA
CAWSGQGWNEAFF	TGTGCCTGGAGCGGACAGGGGTGGAATGAAGCTTTCTTT	TRBV30	TRBJ1-1	few	TRBD1
CASSFAQGNTGELFF	TGTGCCAGCAGCTTTGCACAGGGGAACACCGGGGAGCTGTTTTTT	TRBV7-9	TRBJ2-2	NA	NA
CASSSGTGPWNEQFF	TGTGCCAGCAGTTCCGGGACAGGGCCGTGGAATGAGCAGTTCTTC	TRBV7-2	TRBJ2-1	NA	TRBD1
CASKSGNSYEQYF	TGTGCCAGTAAAAGCGGGAACTCCTACGAGCAGTACTTC	TRBV19	TRBJ2-7	few	TRBD2
CASSSLTDTQYF	TGTGCCAGCAGCTCACTCACAGATACGCAGTATTTT	TRBV5-4	TRBJ2-3	NA	NA
CAISGGQGENTGELFF	TGTGCCATCAGTGGTGGCCAGGGGGAGAACACCGGGGAGCTGTTTTTT	TRBV10-3	TRBJ2-2	NA	TRBD1
CASSYSPSGAYDEQFF	TGTGCCAGCAGTTACTCACCTAGCGGAGCTTACGATGAGCAGTTCTTC	TRBV6-5	TRBJ2-1	NA	TRBD2
CASSLGPGGRTYEQYF	TGTGCCAGCAGCTTAGGCCCAGGGGGGAGAACCTACGAGCAGTACTTC	TRBV7-2	TRBJ2-7	NA	NA
CASSLEPHAGGSYEQYF	TGTGCCAGCAGCTTGGAACCGCATGCGGGGGGTTCTTACGAGCAGTACTTC	TRBV5-5	TRBJ2-7	few	TRBD2